The clone carrying this TCR beta chain was detected ten times or more. Its matching antigen is unknown. This specimen comes from a study of neurological immune-mediated disorders. Study results and limitations: No expanded-clone CDR3 amino acid sequence recurred across subjects, suggesting private TCR-beta repertoires.

This CDR3 comprises 13 residues. The germline V and J ends were trimmed by 6 bases and 5 bases, with 13 bases remaining between them. cDNA synthesis was performed by 5'RACE with 10-nucleotide random UMIs. TCRdb re-called the 5' RACE reads through MiXCR, storing one row per CDR3 protein. The data hold approximately 30,000 distinct CDR3 sequences, with around 21% observed a single time. Volunteers from a blood bank in Maryland, USA, made up the healthy controls. The clonotype was recovered from a woman aged 60 to 75 in good health. The rearrangement uses TRBV12-3 or TRBV12-4 and TRBJ1-1; D not resolved. Input material: PBMCs. The CDR3 nucleotides read TGTGCCAGCAGGAGGGAAGTTGAAACTGAAGCTTTCTTT. Encoded protein: CASRREVETEAFF.